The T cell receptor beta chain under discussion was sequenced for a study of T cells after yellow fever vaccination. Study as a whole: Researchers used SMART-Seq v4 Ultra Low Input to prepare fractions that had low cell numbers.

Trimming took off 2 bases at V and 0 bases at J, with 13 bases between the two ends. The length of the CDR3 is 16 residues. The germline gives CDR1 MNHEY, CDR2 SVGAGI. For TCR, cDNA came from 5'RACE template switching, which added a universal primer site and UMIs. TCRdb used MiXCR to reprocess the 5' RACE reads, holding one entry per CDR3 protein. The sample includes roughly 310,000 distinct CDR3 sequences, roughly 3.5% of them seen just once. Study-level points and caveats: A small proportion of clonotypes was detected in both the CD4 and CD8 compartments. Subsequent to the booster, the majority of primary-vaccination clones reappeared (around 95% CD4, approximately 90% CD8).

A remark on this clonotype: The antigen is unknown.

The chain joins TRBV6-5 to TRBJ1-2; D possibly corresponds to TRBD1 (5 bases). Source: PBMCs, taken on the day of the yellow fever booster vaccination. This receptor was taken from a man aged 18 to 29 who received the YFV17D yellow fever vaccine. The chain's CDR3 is CASSYHGVGPNYGYTF. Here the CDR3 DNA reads TGTGCCAGCAGTTACCACGGTGTGGGGCCTAACTATGGCTACACCTTC.